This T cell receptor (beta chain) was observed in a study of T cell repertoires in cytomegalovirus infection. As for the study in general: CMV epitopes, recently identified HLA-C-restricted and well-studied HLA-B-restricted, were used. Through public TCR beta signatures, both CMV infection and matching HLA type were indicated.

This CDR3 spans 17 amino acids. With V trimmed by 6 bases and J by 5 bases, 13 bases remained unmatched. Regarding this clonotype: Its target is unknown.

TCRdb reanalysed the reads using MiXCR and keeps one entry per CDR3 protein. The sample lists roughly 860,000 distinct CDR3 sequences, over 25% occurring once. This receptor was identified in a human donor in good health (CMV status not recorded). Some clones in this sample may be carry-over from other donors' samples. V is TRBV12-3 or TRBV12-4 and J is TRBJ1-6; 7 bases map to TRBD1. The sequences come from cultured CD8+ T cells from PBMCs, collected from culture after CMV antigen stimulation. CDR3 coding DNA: TGTGCCAGCAGCGAATCTCGGTCCGGGACAGATAATTCACCCCTCCACTTT. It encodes CASSESRSGTDNSPLHF.